These 27 T cell receptor beta chains share one sample of origin, sequenced in a study of blood T cell repertoires in COVID-19. The repertoire was sequenced with immunoSEQ multiplex PCR; TCRdb's copy has only in-frame clones and lacks some. The sample includes hundreds of thousands of clones, 89% of them seen just once. Sequenced material: PBMCs or T cells enriched from blood (not recorded which). Source of these receptors: a middle-aged woman who had recovered from COVID-19.

The chain couples TRBV5-1 to TRBJ2-3; no reliable D call. There are 14 residues in the CDR3. CDR1 and CDR2 from the germline V gene are SGHRS and YFSETQ. V was trimmed by 0 bases and J by 3 bases, leaving 8 bases between them. The CDR3 coding sequence is TGCGCCAGCAGCTTGGGTACAGTGACAGATACGCAGTATTTT. Translated: CASSLGTVTDTQYF.

This chain links TRBV28 with TRBJ2-3; TRBD2 is a possible D gene (7 bases). The CDR3 runs to 15 residues. Between the trimmed V and J ends, which lost 7 bases and 8 bases, there was a span of 22 bases. From germline, CDR1 is MDHEN and CDR2 SYDVKM. The CDR3 DNA is TGTGCCAGCACCCCTGGGGGGACTACCAGGGGTACGCAGTATTTT. Its protein is CASTPGGTTRGTQYF.

The chain combines TRBV11-3 with TRBJ2-1; D possibly corresponds to TRBD1 (5 bases). Trimming stripped 3 bases from V and 11 bases from J, with 14 bases between. CDR3 length: 13 residues. The germline V gene has CDR1 SGHNT and CDR2 YENEEA. In nucleotides, the CDR3 is TGTGCCAGCAGCTTGGCATCGGACATTAAGCAGTTCTTC. It encodes CASSLASDIKQFF.

In this sample, this clone turned up once. This chain links TRBV27 with TRBJ1-5, with TRBD1 matching 7 bases. After removal of 4 bases from V and 2 bases from J, the junction contained 5 bases not matched to a gene. CDR3 length equals 15 residues. The V gene's germline CDR1 is MNHEY and CDR2 SMNVEV (reference sequence). CDR3 coding DNA: TGTGCCAGCAGTTCGAGGGGGCTGGGCAATCAGCCCCAGCATTTT. This encodes CASSSRGLGNQPQHF.

The chain carries TRBV7-9 and TRBJ2-7, with 7 bases aligning to TRBD1. The germline V gene encodes CDR1 SEHNR and CDR2 FQNEAQ (reference sequence). The CDR3 runs 17 residues. The J segment lost 2 bases and the V segment lost 5 bases, leaving 15 bases of the junction unmatched. The CDR3 here is CASSPIQGSLGPYEQYF. The CDR3 DNA reads as TGTGCCAGCAGCCCGATACAGGGGAGCCTTGGCCCCTACGAGCAGTACTTC.

The DNA for the CDR3 is TGTGCCAGCAGCCAATCCGCAGGCACAGATACGCAGTATTTT. Translated, it gives CASSQSAGTDTQYF. This chain joins TRBV3-1 (or the pseudogene TRBV3-2) and TRBJ2-3; D is uncertain. V shed 2 bases and J shed 1 base, with 7 bases lying between them. Germline loops: CDR1 LGHDT, CDR2 YNNKEL (reference sequence). The CDR3 is 14 amino acids.

The V and J genes are TRBV19 and TRBJ2-6; TRBD1 matches at 7 bases. CDR3 length: 15 amino acids. J gave up 4 bases and V 5 bases, and 5 bases lay outside the gene matches. CDR1 and CDR2 (germline): LNHDA, SQIVND (reference sequence). Here the CDR3 reads CASSPDRAGANVLTF. The DNA of the CDR3 is TGTGCCAGTAGTCCCGACAGGGCAGGGGCCAACGTCCTGACTTTC.

CDR3 sequence reads: CASSAGTGGGNEQFF. The CDR3, as DNA: TGTGCCAGCAGCGCCGGGACAGGGGGTGGCAATGAGCAGTTCTTC. The rearrangement joins TRBV11-3 to TRBJ2-1; 11 bases fit TRBD1. V lost 5 bases and J lost 6; bases outside the gene matches: 6. Germline V gives CDR1 SGHNT, CDR2 YENEEA. The CDR3 consists of 15 residues.

This clone was seen a few times. The chain is built from TRBV6-1 and TRBJ2-7; D is perhaps TRBD2 (6 bases). The CDR3 runs to 15 residues. CDR1 is MNHNS and CDR2 is SASEGT in the germline V gene. V was shortened by 1 base and J by 1 base, with 11 bases between the two germline ends. The CDR3 region has the DNA TGTGCCAGCAGTGAAGAGGCTAGCGCGTCCTACGAGCAGTACTTC. Protein sequence: CASSEEASASYEQYF.

This rearrangement joins TRBV7-9 to TRBJ1-1, with 8 bases matching TRBD1. The germline gives CDR1 SEHNR, CDR2 FQNEAQ (reference sequence). With 1 base clipped from V and 1 base from J, the junction kept 5 bases outside the gene matches. This CDR3 region has 16 residues. The CDR3 spells CASSLGLGTGNTEAFF. CDR3 nucleotide sequence: TGTGCCAGCAGCTTAGGCCTCGGGACAGGGAACACTGAAGCTTTCTTT.

This clone came up once. The V call is TRBV7-2, the J call TRBJ2-2; D call uncertain. CDR3 length equals 12 residues. Trimming shortened V by 2 bases and J by 6 bases, and 4 bases separated the two germline ends. Germline V gene lookup returns CDR1 SGHTA and CDR2 FQGNSA. CDR3 loop: CASSLRAGELFF. The CDR3 coding sequence is TGTGCCAGCAGCTTAAGAGCCGGGGAGCTGTTTTTT. The full variable domain, in which reference TRBV7-2 and TRBJ2-2 provide the parts outside the CDR3, is GAGVSQSPSNKVTEKGKDVELRCDPISGHTALYWYRQSLGQGLEFLIYFQGNSAPDKSGLPSDRFSAERTGGSVSTLTIQRTQQEDSAVYLCASSLRAGELFFGEGSRLTVL.

This chain links TRBV11-1 with TRBJ2-3; no clear D gene. Trimming removed 5 bases from V and 2 bases from J, with 17 bases in between. CDR1 SGHAT and CDR2 FQDESV come from the germline V gene (reference sequence). CDR3 length equals 16 residues. The CDR3: CASSPYLRRDTDTQYF. CDR3 in DNA: TGTGCCAGCAGCCCCTACCTGCGGAGAGACACAGATACGCAGTATTTT.

This clone was counted between two and nine times. The chain is built from TRBV7-9 and TRBJ2-7, with 11 bases that match TRBD2. Germline lookup yields CDR1 SEHNR and CDR2 FQNEAQ (reference sequence). CDR3 length: 16 amino acids. Losses at the gene ends were 5 bases for V and 4 bases for J; bases not matched to a gene: 10. CDR3 amino acids: CASSPLAGGSPYEQYF. The CDR3 coding sequence is TGTGCCAGCAGCCCCCTAGCGGGGGGTTCCCCTTACGAGCAGTACTTC.

The V and J genes are TRBV18 and TRBJ2-3, with 9 positions matching TRBD1. V was clipped by 2 bases and J by 2 bases; unmatched bases: 11. The CDR3 is 18 amino acids. The germline CDR1 and CDR2 sequences are KGHSH and LQKENI. The CDR3 bases are TGTGCCAGCTCACCAACAGGGGGCGCGGAACTGGTCACAGATACGCAGTATTTT. Amino acids: CASSPTGGAELVTDTQYF.

The chain employs TRBV7-9 and TRBJ2-3, with 9 bases fitting TRBD2. CDR3 length: 15 amino acids. V lost 5 bases and J lost 2; bases outside the gene matches: 5. CDR1 and CDR2 (germline): SEHNR, FQNEAQ (reference sequence). The chain's CDR3 is CASSLTSGSTDTQYF. The CDR3 DNA reads as TGTGCCAGCAGCCTGACTAGCGGCTCCACAGATACGCAGTATTTT.

The chain combines TRBV9 with TRBJ2-4, with D perhaps matching TRBD2 (7 bases). This CDR3 is 16 amino acids long. The V end was cut by 3 bases, the J end by 0 bases, with 13 bases between. CDR1 is SGDLS, CDR2 YYNGEE, per germline. The DNA for the CDR3 is TGTGCCAGCAGCGCAAAGGGGGGGTTAGCCAAAAACATTCAGTACTTC. Translation gives CASSAKGGLAKNIQYF.

The chain combines TRBV30 with TRBJ2-3; 9 bases match TRBD2. Germline V gene lookup returns CDR1 GTSNPN and CDR2 SVGIG (reference sequence). This CDR3 is built from 15 residues. The J segment lost 1 base and the V segment lost 3 bases, leaving 5 bases of the junction unmatched. CDR3 in amino acids: CAWRGSGGRTDTQYF. As DNA, the CDR3 is TGTGCCTGGAGGGGAAGCGGGGGGCGCACAGATACGCAGTATTTT.

This rearrangement joins TRBV19 to TRBJ1-1, with 8 bases aligning to TRBD1. Trimming cost V 6 bases and J 1 base; bases outside gene matches: 7. The CDR3 extends over 15 amino acids. Germline-derived CDR1 and CDR2 are LNHDA and SQIVND (reference sequence). The DNA of the CDR3 is TGTGCCAGTAGGACAAGACAGGGGACGAACACTGAAGCTTTCTTT. As protein: CASRTRQGTNTEAFF. Combining the CDR3 with reference TRBV19 and TRBJ1-1 gives the whole variable domain DGGITQSPKYLFRKEGQNVTLSCEQNLNHDAMYWYRQDPGQGLRLIYYSQIVNDFQKGDIAEGYSVSREKKESFPLTVTSAQKNPTAFYLCASRTRQGTNTEAFFGQGTRLTVV.

V and J are TRBV3-1 (or the pseudogene TRBV3-2) and TRBJ1-2, with TRBD1 matching over 7 bases. Trimming at V came to 4 bases and at J to 2 bases, leaving 13 bases not matched to a gene. The CDR3 extends over 17 amino acids. Per germline, CDR1 LGHDT and CDR2 YNNKEL (reference sequence). The CDR3 reads CASSPLRARQGNYGYTF. In DNA form, the CDR3 reads TGTGCCAGCAGCCCACTTCGAGCTCGACAGGGAAACTATGGCTACACCTTC.

This rearrangement joins TRBV12-5 to TRBJ1-2; no clear D gene. This CDR3 is 10 amino acids long. The germline V gene has CDR1 LGHNT and CDR2 FRNRAP. With 3 bases removed from V and 6 bases from J, the gap between germline ends came to 2 bases. In nucleotides, the CDR3 is TGTGCTAGTGGTTTTAATGGCTACACCTTC. This translates into CASGFNGYTF.

This sequence joins TRBV3-1 (or the pseudogene TRBV3-2) and TRBJ1-2, with 8 positions matching TRBD1. The CDR3 is 15 residues long. V lost 0 bases to trimming and J lost 4 bases; unmatched junction nucleotides: 4. From germline, CDR1 is LGHDT and CDR2 YNNKEL (reference sequence). The CDR3 bases are TGTGCCAGCAGCCAAGATTTTACAGGGGGCTATGGCTACACCTTC. This codes for CASSQDFTGGYGYTF.

The chain joins TRBV6-5 to TRBJ1-2, with 11 bases fitting TRBD1. Germline CDR1 reads MNHEY; CDR2 reads SVGAGI. The J segment lost 5 bases and the V segment lost 2 bases, leaving 7 bases of the junction unmatched. CDR3 length: 16 amino acids. The CDR3 protein is CASSYPRTGGSYGYTF. The CDR3 region has the DNA TGTGCCAGCAGTTACCCGCGGACAGGGGGCAGTTATGGCTACACCTTC.

J is TRBJ2-5 and V is TRBV19; TRBD2 is a possible D gene (6 bases). V lost 3 bases, J lost 5 bases, and 16 bases lay in between. The CDR3 extends over 15 amino acids. CDR1 LNHDA and CDR2 SQIVND come from the germline V gene (reference sequence). CDR3 protein: CASSIGGDFWETQYF. The CDR3 bases are TGTGCCAGTAGTATTGGAGGGGACTTCTGGGAGACCCAGTACTTC.

The chain has TRBV13 and TRBJ1-2; maybe TRBD1 (5 bases). V was shortened by 0 bases and J by 8 bases, with 16 bases between the two germline ends. The CDR3 covers 15 residues. Looked up from germline, CDR1 is PRHDT and CDR2 is FYEKMQ (reference sequence). This chain's CDR3 is CASSLGDRVPGGYTF. DNA for the CDR3: TGTGCCAGCAGCTTAGGGGATCGGGTTCCAGGGGGCTACACCTTC.

The genes are TRBV6-5 and TRBJ2-5; weak D call: TRBD1 (8 bases). The CDR3 sequence is 14 residues long. The V gene's germline CDR1 is MNHEY and CDR2 SVGAGI. Trimming removed 3 bases from V and 7 bases from J, with 15 bases in between. CDR3 in amino acids: CASSYGQGGRTQYF. CDR3 DNA: TGTGCCAGCAGTTATGGACAGGGCGGGAGGACCCAGTACTTC.

V gene TRBV5-4 combines with J gene TRBJ1-3; 9 bases fit TRBD1. This CDR3 region has 14 residues. V dropped 3 bases and J dropped 6; count of bases not matched to a gene: 4. Per germline, CDR1 SGHNT and CDR2 YYREEE (reference sequence). Written as DNA, the CDR3 is TGTGCCAGCAGCTCCCGGACAGGGGAAAACACCATATATTTT. Its protein product is CASSSRTGENTIYF.

The chain employs TRBV18 and TRBJ2-5, with D perhaps TRBD2 (6 bases). Germline V gene data show CDR1 as KGHSH and CDR2 as LQKENI. With 4 bases removed from V and 3 bases from J, the gap between germline ends came to 9 bases. The CDR3 is made up of 13 amino acids. CDR3 sequence: CASSLDYKETQYF. The DNA of the CDR3 is TGTGCCAGCTCACTGGACTACAAAGAGACCCAGTACTTC.